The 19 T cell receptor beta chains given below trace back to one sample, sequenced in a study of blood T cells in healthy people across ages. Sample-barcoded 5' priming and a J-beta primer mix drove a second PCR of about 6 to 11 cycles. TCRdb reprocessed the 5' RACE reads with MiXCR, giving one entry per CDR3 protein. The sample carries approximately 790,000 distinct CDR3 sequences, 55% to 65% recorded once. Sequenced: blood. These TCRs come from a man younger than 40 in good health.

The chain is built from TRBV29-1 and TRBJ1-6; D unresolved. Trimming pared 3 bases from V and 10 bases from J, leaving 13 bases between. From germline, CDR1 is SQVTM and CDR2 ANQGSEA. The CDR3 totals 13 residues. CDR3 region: CSVDPSGRSPLHF. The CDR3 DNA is TGCAGCGTTGACCCCTCCGGAAGGTCACCCCTCCACTTT.

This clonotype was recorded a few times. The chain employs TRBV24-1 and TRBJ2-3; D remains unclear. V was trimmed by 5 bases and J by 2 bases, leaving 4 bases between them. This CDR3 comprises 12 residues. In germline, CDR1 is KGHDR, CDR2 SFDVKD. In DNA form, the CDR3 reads TGTGCCACCAGTGGATCCACAGATACGCAGTATTTT. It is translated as CATSGSTDTQYF.

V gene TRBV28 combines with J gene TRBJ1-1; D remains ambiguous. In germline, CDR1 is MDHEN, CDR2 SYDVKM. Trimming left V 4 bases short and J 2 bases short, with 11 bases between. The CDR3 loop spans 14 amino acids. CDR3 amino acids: CASSYLQTNTEAFF. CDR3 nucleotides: TGTGCCAGCAGTTATCTGCAGACAAACACTGAAGCTTTCTTT.

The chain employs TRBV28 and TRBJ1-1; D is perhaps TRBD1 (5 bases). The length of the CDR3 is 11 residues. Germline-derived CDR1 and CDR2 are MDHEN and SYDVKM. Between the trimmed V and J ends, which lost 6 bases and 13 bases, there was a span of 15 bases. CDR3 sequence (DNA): TGTGCCAGCAGCCTTCGAGGGAGGGGTTTCTTT. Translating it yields CASSLRGRGFF.

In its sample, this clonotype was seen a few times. CDR3 sequence: CSGGSADTQYF. The CDR3 DNA reads TGCAGCGGGGGAAGCGCAGATACGCAGTATTTT. This sequence joins TRBV29-1 and TRBJ2-3; D gene uncertain. Germline CDR1 and CDR2: SQVTM and ANQGSEA. Between the trimmed V and J ends, which lost 7 bases and 4 bases, there was a span of 9 bases. There are 11 residues in the CDR3.

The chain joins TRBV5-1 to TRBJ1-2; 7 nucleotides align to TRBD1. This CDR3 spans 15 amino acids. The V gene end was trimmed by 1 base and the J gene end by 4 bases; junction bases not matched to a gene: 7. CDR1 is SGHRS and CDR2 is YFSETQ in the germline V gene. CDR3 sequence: CASSLTPTGTYGYTF. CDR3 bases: TGCGCCAGCAGCTTGACCCCGACAGGGACCTATGGCTACACCTTC.

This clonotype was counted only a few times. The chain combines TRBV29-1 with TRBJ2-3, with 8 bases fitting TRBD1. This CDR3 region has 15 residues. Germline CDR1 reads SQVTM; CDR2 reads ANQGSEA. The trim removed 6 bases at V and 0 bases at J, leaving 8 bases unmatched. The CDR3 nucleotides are TGCAGCGTGAACAGGGGGACCCCTAGCACAGATACGCAGTATTTT. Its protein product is CSVNRGTPSTDTQYF.

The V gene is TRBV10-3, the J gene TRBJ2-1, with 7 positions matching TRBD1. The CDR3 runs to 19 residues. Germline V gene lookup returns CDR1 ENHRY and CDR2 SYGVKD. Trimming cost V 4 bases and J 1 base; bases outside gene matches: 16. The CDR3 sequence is CAISATVQTGPRSYNEQFF. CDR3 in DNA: TGTGCCATCAGTGCAACTGTTCAGACAGGGCCGAGGTCCTACAATGAGCAGTTCTTC.

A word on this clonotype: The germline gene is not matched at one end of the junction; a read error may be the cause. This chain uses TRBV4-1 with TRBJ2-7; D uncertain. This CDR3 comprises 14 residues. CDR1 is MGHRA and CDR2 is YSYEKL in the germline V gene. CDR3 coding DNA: TGCGCCAGCAGCCCTCCAGCCAGCTCCTACGGGCAGTACTTC. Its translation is CASSPPASSYGQYF.

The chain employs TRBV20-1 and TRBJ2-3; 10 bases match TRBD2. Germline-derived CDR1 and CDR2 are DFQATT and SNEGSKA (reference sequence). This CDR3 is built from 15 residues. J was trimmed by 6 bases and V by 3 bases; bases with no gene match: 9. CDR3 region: CSARGLATGGDTQYF. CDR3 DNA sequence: TGCAGTGCTAGGGGACTAGCGACGGGGGGCGATACGCAGTATTTT.

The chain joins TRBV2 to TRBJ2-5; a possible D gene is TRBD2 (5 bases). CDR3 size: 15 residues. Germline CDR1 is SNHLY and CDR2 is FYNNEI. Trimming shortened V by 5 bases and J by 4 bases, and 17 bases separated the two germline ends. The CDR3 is CASSQAEAPRETQYF. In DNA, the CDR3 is TGTGCCAGCAGTCAGGCGGAGGCGCCAAGAGAGACCCAGTACTTC.

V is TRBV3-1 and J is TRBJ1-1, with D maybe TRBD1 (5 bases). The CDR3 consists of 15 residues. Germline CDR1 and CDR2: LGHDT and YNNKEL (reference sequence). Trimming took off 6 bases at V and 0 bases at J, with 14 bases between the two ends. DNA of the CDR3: TGTGCCAGCAGACCCCGGGGGAGGATGAACACTGAAGCTTTCTTT. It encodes CASRPRGRMNTEAFF.

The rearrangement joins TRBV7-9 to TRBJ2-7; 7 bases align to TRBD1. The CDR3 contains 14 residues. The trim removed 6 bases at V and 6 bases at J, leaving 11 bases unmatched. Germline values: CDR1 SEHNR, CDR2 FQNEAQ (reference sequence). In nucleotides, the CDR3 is TGTGCCAGCAGTCCTCGGGACAGTTTAGGCGAGCAGTACTTC. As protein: CASSPRDSLGEQYF.

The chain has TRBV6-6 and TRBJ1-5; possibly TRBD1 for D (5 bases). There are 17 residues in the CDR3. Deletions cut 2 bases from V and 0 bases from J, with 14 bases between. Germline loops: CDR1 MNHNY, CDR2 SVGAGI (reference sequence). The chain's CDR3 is CASSYLMGQYSNQPQHF. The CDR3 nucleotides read TGTGCCAGCAGTTACCTAATGGGGCAGTATAGCAATCAGCCCCAGCATTTT.

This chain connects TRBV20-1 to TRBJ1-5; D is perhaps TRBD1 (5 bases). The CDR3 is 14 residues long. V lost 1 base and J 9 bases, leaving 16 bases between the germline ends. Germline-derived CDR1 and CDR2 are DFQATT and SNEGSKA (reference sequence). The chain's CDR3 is CSARGQGEIWPQHF. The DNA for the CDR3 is TGCAGTGCTAGAGGGCAGGGAGAGATTTGGCCCCAGCATTTT.

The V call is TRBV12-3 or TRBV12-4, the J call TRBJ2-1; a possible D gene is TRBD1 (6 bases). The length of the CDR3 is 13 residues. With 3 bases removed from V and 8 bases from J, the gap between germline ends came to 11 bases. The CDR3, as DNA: TGTGCCAGCAGTTTGCAGGGGCGTGATGAGCAGTTCTTC. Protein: CASSLQGRDEQFF.

CDR3 nucleotide sequence: TGTGCCATCAGTGAGTCGGTTTTAGCCAAAAACATTCAGTACTTC. Protein sequence: CAISESVLAKNIQYF. The chain couples TRBV10-3 to TRBJ2-4, with no clear D. The CDR3 extends over 15 amino acids. Trimming took 0 bases from V and 0 from J, leaving 6 bases between them. CDR1 and CDR2 (germline): ENHRY, SYGVKD.

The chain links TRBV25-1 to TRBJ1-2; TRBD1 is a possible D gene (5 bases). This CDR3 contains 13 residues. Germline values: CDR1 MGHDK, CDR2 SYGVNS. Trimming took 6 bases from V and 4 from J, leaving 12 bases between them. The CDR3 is CASRGEGPYGYTF. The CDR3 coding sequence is TGTGCCAGCAGGGGGGAGGGCCCCTATGGCTACACCTTC.

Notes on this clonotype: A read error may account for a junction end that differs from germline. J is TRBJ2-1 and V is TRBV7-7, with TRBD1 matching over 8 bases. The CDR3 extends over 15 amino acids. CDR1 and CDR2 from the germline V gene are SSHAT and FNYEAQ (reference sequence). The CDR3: CASSLMGTGFNEQFF. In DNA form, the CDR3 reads TGTGCTAGCAGCTTAATGGGGACAGGTTTCAATGAGCAGTTCTTC.